This T cell receptor beta chain was found in a study of post-analysis software for immune sequencing data (dated by TCRdb to the mid-2010s). Describing the broader study: Relapsing-remitting, secondary progressive and progressive-relapsing multiple sclerosis were recorded as disease courses, and subtype annotation was lacking for some patients. Patient repertoires were compared against roughly 12 previously published healthy control repertoires from donors aged about 6 to 26 years. A subset of samples was prepared in parallel using single-end sample barcoding, then pooled and co-amplified after Illumina adapter ligation. General conclusions and limits of the study: Significantly lower normalized Chao1 diversity was found in multiple sclerosis patients than in controls, suggesting substantial peripheral T-cell clonal expansion. Direct clustering with F measure revealed strong co-clustering of samples prepared in the same batch, which led to a batch-effect correction. A few TRBV segments, including TRBV5-6, TRBV5-1 and TRBV20-1, were significantly more frequent in patients than controls. The multiple sclerosis patient group was slightly younger than the control group.

On this clonotype: Its antigen target is currently unknown. Sequence at one end of the junction differs from germline and may be a read error.

Taken from the germline V gene (reference sequence), the CDR1 and CDR2 loops are WNHNN and SYGVQD. Spanning cysteine to phenylalanine, the CDR3 consists of 13 amino acids. Of all the DNA, just the CDR3 is kept, 39 bases in frame from base 1. TCR beta repertoires were profiled from peripheral blood of some 13 young patients with multiple sclerosis to demonstrate the VDJtools post-analysis software. Multiple sclerosis patients were children and adolescents aged roughly 6 to 16 years. The protocol used for the library was PCR. The sequencing machine was an Illumina HiSeq 2500. To reduce PCR and sequencing biases, unique molecular identifiers were incorporated into the TCR beta cDNA libraries. Every 1 to 10 million input T cells yielded about 500,000 cDNA molecules, meaning each molecule approximated one T cell. The patient libraries were prepared and sequenced using the same protocol as the earlier healthy control dataset. Within a given batch, samples were prepared together, multiplexed and sequenced on the same HiSeq lane. The study's own analysis went as follows. MIGEC handled the raw barcoded reads, throwing out single-read molecular identifier groups before consensus assembly and CDR3 extraction. VDJtools was used for post-analysis of the clonotype tables, and diversity was normalized by down-sampling every dataset to the size of the smallest sample. To correct batch-related cross-sample contamination, repertoire overlap clustering matched CDR3 amino acid sequences but not nucleotide sequences. Using fastp at Q25 and MiXCR, TCRdb reprocessed the public reads and kept productive beta chains. Duplicate CDR3 protein sequences are folded into a single record with the most common DNA and genes. These V and J calls originate from TCRdb's pipeline instead of the authors' own analysis. In all, the sample holds some 690,000 distinct CDR3 sequences, and approximately 60% of those were seen once. The top ten clones comprise about 11% of the sample.

The sequence came from a girl aged 2 to 9 with multiple sclerosis. Specimen: blood. Recombination joined TRBV10-1 with TRBJ1-1; there is no confident call for the D gene. This receptor carries the CDR3 CASSEYRNTGAFF. In nucleotide form, the sequence is TGCGCCAGCAGTGAGTACCGGAACACTGGAGCTTTCTTT.